The clone carrying this T cell receptor beta chain showed up just once. The sample comes from a study of T cell changes during pregnancy in multiple sclerosis. Assay used: immunoSEQ multiplex PCR; TCRdb lists only in-frame clones, some missing. The sample has around 33,000 clones; around 91% are singletons. The receptor was isolated from a female donor in good health, enrolled as a control in a pregnancy study. Sample: CD4+ T cells from peripheral blood mononuclear cells, taken in the third trimester of pregnancy.

The CDR3 protein is CAWRDSGSYEQYF. The CDR3 DNA is TGTGCCTGGAGGGACAGTGGCTCCTACGAGCAGTACTTC. The chain links TRBV30 to TRBJ2-7; the D gene is possibly TRBD1 (6 bases). Germline CDR1 reads GTSNPN; CDR2 reads SVGIG (reference sequence). Between the trimmed V and J ends, which lost 3 bases and 0 bases, there was a span of 9 bases. There are 13 residues in the CDR3.